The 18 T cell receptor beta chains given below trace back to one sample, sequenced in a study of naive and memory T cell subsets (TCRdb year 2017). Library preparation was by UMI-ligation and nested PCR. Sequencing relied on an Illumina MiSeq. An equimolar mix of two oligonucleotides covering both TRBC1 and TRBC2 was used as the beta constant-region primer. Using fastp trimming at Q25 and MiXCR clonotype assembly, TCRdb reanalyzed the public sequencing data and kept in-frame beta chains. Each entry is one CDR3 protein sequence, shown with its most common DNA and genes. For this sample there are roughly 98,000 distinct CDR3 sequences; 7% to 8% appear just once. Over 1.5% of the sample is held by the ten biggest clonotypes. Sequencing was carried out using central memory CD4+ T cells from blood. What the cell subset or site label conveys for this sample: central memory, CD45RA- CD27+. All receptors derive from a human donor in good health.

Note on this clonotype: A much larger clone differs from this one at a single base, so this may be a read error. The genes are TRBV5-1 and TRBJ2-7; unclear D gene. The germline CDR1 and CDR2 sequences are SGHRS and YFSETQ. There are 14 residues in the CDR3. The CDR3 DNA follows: TGCTCCAGCAGCTTGGCCGTCGGTTCCCGCGAGCAGTACTTC. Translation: CSSSLAVGSREQYF.

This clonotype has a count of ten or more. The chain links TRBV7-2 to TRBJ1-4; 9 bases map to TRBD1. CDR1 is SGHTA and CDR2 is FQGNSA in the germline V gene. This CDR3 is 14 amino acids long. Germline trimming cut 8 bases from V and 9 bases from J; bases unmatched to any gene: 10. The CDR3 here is CASGAGTGSQKLFF. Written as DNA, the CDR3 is TGTGCCAGCGGGGCCGGGACAGGGTCGCAAAAACTGTTTTTT.

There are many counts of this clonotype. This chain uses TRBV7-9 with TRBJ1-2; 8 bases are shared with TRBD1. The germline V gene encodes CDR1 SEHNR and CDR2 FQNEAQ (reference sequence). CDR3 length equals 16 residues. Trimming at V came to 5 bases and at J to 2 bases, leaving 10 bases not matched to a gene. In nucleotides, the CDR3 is TGTGCCAGCAGCCCGCATCGGCAGGGGGCAAACTATGGCTACACCTTC. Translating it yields CASSPHRQGANYGYTF.

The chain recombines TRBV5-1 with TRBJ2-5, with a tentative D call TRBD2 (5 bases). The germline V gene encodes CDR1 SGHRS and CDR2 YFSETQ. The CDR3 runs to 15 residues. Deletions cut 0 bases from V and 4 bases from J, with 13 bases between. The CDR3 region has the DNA TGCGCCAGCAGCTTGGCTGCGGGCCTCCGAGAGACCCAGTACTTC. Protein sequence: CASSLAAGLRETQYF.

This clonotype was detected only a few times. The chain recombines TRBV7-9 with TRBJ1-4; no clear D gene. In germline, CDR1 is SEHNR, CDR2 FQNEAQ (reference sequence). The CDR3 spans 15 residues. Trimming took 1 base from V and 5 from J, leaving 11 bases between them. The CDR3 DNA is TGTGCCAGCAGCTTAGAGGGCGGTAACAATGAAAAACTGTTTTTT. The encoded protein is CASSLEGGNNEKLFF.

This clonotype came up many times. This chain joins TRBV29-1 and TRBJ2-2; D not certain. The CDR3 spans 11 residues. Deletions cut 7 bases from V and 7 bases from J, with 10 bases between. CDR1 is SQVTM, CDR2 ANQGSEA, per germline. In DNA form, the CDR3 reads TGCAGCGCCCTTGGTCACGGGGAGCTGTTTTTT. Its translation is CSALGHGELFF.

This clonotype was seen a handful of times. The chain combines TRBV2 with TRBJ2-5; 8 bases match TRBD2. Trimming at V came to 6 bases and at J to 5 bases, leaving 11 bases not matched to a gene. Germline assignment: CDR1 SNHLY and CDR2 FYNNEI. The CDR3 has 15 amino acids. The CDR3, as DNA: TGTGCCAGCAGCCTGAGGACTAGCAAGGGGGAGACCCAGTACTTC. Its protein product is CASSLRTSKGETQYF.

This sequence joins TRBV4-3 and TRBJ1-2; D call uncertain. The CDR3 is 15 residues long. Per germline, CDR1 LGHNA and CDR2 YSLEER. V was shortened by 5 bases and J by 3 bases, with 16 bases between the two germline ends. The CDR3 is CASSELGYGDYGYTF. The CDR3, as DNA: TGCGCCAGCAGCGAGCTGGGCTACGGCGACTATGGCTACACCTTC.

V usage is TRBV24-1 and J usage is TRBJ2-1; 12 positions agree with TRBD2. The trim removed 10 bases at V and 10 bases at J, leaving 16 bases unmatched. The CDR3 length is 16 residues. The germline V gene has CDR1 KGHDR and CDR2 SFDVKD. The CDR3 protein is CATQAPGLAGPREQFF. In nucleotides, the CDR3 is TGTGCCACACAGGCGCCGGGACTAGCGGGTCCGCGGGAGCAGTTCTTC.

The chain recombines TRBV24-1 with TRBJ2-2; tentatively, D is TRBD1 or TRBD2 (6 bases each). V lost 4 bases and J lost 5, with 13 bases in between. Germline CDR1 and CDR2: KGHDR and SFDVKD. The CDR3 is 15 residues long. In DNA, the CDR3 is TGTGCCACCAGTGAAGGGGGGAAGCCGACCGGGGAGCTGTTTTTT. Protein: CATSEGGKPTGELFF.

CDR3 loop: CASAPRGGDLTDTQYF. The CDR3 DNA is TGCGCCAGCGCCCCCAGGGGAGGGGACTTAACAGATACGCAGTATTTT. The V call is TRBV5-1, the J call TRBJ2-3, with a possible D match to TRBD2 (7 bases). Germline CDR1 is SGHRS and CDR2 is YFSETQ. There are 16 residues in the CDR3. Trimming took off 7 bases at V and 3 bases at J, with 21 bases between the two ends. The variable domain in full, with the rest retrieved from reference TRBV5-1 and TRBJ2-3, is KAGVTQTPRYLIKTRGQQVTLSCSPISGHRSVSWYQQTPGQGLQFLFEYFSETQRNKGNFPGRFSGRQFSNSRSEMNVSTLELGDSALYLCASAPRGGDLTDTQYFGPGTRLTVL.

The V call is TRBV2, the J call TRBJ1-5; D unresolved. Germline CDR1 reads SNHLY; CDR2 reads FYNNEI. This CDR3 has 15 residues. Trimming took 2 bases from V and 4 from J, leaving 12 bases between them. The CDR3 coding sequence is TGTGCCAGCAGTGAATTATTAGCTATTAATCAGCCCCAGCATTTT. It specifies CASSELLAINQPQHF.

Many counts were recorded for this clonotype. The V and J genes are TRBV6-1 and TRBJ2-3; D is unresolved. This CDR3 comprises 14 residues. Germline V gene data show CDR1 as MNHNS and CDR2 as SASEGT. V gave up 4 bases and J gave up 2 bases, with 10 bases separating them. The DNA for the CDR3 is TGTGCCAGCAGTGTCCAGAGTCCCACAGATACGCAGTATTTT. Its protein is CASSVQSPTDTQYF.

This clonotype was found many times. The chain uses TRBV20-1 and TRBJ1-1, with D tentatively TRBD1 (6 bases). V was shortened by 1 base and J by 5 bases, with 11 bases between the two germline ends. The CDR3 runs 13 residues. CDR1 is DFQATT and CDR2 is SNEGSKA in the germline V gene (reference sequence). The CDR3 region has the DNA TGCAGTGCTAGAGGGGACATGGGGACTGAAGCTTTCTTT. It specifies CSARGDMGTEAFF.

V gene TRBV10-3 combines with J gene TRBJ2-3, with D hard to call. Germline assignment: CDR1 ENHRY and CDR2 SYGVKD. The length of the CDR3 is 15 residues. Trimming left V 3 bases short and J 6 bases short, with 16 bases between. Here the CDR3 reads CAISDTAIPEDTQYF. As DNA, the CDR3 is TGTGCCATCAGTGATACAGCCATCCCCGAGGATACGCAGTATTTT.

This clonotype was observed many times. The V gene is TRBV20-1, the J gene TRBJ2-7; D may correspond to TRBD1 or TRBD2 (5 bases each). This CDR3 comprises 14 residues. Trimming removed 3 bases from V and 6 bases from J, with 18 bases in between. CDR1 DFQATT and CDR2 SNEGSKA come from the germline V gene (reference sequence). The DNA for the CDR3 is TGCAGTGCTAGTGGGGGTCAGGGTTATCGCGAGCAGTACTTC. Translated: CSASGGQGYREQYF.

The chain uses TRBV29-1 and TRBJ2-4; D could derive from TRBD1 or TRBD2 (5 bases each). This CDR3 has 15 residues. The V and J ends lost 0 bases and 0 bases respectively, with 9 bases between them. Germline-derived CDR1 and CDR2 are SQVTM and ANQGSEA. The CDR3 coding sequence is TGCAGCGTTGAAGAGGGGGAAAAAGCCAAAAACATTCAGTACTTC. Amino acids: CSVEEGEKAKNIQYF. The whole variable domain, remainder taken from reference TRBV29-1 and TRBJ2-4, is SAVISQKPSRDICQRGTSLTIQCQVDSQVTMMFWYRQQPGQSLTLIATANQGSEATYESGFVIDKFPISRPNLTFSTLTVSNMSPEDSSIYLCSVEEGEKAKNIQYFGAGTRLSVL.

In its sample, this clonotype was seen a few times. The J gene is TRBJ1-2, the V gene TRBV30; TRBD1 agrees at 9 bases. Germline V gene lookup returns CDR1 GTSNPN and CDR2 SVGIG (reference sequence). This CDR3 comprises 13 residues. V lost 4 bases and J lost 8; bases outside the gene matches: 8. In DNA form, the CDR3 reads TGTGCCTGGACCGTTCACAGGGGGCAAGGCTACACCTTC. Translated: CAWTVHRGQGYTF.